The T cell receptor beta chain under discussion was sequenced for a study of blood T cell repertoires in COVID-19. Data came from immunoSEQ multiplex PCR; TCRdb stores just in-frame clones and leaves some out. The sample consists of roughly 330,000 clones, 70% to 90% of them appearing once. Deletions cut 4 bases from V and 7 bases from J, with 11 bases between. This CDR3 is built from 13 residues. The germline gives CDR1 LGHDT, CDR2 YNNKEL (reference sequence). The chain recombines TRBV3-1 (or the pseudogene TRBV3-2) with TRBJ2-1; no clear D. This clonotype was obtained from a woman aged 30 to 39 who had recovered from COVID-19. Sequencing input: PBMCs or T cells enriched from blood (not recorded which). The DNA of the CDR3 is TGTGCCAGCAGCCCTAGTCGTTTGAATGAGCAGTTCTTC. Encoded protein: CASSPSRLNEQFF.